This T cell receptor beta chain was captured by sequencing in a study of chronic HIV infection and antiretroviral therapy. TCRdb reprocessed the 5' RACE reads with MiXCR, giving one entry per CDR3 protein. The table lists some 43,000 distinct CDR3 sequences, about a fifth of them singletons. This clonotype was found a few times. This CDR3 comprises 13 residues. Germline V gives CDR1 DFQATT, CDR2 SNEGSKA (reference sequence). V trimming: 6 bases; J trimming: 5 bases; junction bases outside the gene matches: 5. The specimen sequenced was peripheral blood. This rearrangement joins TRBV20-1 to TRBJ1-5; 9 bases match TRBD1. This clonotype was obtained from an adult who had HIV and had not received antiretroviral therapy, or was an uninfected healthy control (not recorded which). Here the CDR3 DNA reads TGCAGTGCCAGGACAGGGGTCTATCAGCCCCAGCATTTT. Its translation is CSARTGVYQPQHF.